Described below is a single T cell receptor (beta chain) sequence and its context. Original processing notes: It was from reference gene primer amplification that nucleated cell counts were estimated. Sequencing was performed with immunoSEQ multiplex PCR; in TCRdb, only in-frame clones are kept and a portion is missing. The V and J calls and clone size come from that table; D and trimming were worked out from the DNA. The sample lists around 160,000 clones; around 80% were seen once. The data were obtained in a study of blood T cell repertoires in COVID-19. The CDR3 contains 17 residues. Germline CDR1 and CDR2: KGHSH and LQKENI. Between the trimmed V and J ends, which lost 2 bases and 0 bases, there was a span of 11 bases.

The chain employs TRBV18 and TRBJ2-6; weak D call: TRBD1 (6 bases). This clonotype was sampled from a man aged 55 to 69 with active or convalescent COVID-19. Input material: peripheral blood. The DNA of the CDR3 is TGTGCCAGCTCACCAGGACAGTTCCGCTCTGGGGCCAACGTCCTGACTTTC. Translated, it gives CASSPGQFRSGANVLTF.